Each of the 23 T cell receptor beta chains below was sequenced from the same sample in a study of T cell responses to AZD1222 COVID-19 vaccine (dated by TCRdb to about 2021). The library was made by the immunoSEQ multiplex PCR assay. TCRdb holds this immuneACCESS table with in-frame rearrangements only. Some clones are missing; in checked studies, unresolved V genes explain under half, and the rest has no known cause. In this sample the table shows about 61,000 clones, about 81% of which occur a single time. The ten most abundant clones make up 20% to 30% of the sample. The time point label on this specimen signifies: about 28 days (+/-7) after the second vaccine dose. Sequenced material: peripheral blood, taken 28 days after the second AZD1222 dose. These receptors were taken from an adult who received the AZD1222 COVID-19 vaccine.

The chain links TRBV27 to TRBJ2-7; the match to TRBD1 covers 7 bases. This CDR3 has 19 residues. The germline gives CDR1 MNHEY, CDR2 SMNVEV (reference sequence). Trimming took 5 bases from V and 2 from J; bases not matched to a gene: 21. The CDR3: CASSTPPVAGGRGTYEQYF. CDR3 DNA: TGTGCCAGCAGTACCCCCCCTGTGGCAGGGGGACGTGGGACCTACGAGCAGTACTTC.

This sequence joins TRBV6-5 and TRBJ2-7; D call uncertain. Trimming left V 5 bases short and J 5 bases short, with 19 bases between. The CDR3 has 15 residues. Per germline, CDR1 MNHEY and CDR2 SVGAGI. CDR3 amino acids: CASSPRKNSLHEQYF. In DNA, the CDR3 is TGTGCCAGCAGTCCACGGAAGAACAGTCTCCACGAGCAGTACTTC.

The chain couples TRBV20-1 to TRBJ2-1; the D gene is possibly TRBD2 (5 bases). Germline lookup yields CDR1 DFQATT and CDR2 SNEGSKA (reference sequence). The CDR3 contains 14 residues. Deletions cut 3 bases from V and 10 bases from J, with 19 bases between. CDR3 nucleotide sequence: TGCAGTGCTAGTCGGGCAGTCGGGGTACGGGAGCAGTTCTTC. Its translation: CSASRAVGVREQFF.

The V call is TRBV6-1, the J call TRBJ1-4, with D perhaps matching TRBD1 (6 bases). V lost 3 bases to trimming and J lost 4 bases, with 12 bases between them. This CDR3 is built from 15 residues. CDR1 and CDR2 from the germline V gene are MNHNS and SASEGT. This chain's CDR3 is CASSDRGPVNEKLFF. The CDR3 bases are TGTGCCAGCAGTGACAGGGGCCCGGTTAATGAAAAACTGTTTTTT.

The chain recombines TRBV5-6 with TRBJ1-4, with D hard to call. The CDR3 has 15 residues. Trimming cost V 1 base and J 4 bases, with 11 bases left between them. Germline V gene sequence: CDR1 SGHDT, CDR2 YYEEEE. CDR3 region: CASSLRSGINEKLFF. CDR3 nucleotide sequence: TGTGCCAGCAGCTTGCGGTCCGGGATTAATGAAAAACTGTTTTTT.

This chain uses TRBV2 with TRBJ2-2; 7 bases fit TRBD2. The CDR3 is 13 amino acids. CDR1 SNHLY and CDR2 FYNNEI come from the germline V gene. Trimming took 11 bases from V and 4 from J; bases not matched to a gene: 7. CDR3 nucleotides: TGTGCCGGCCGGGGGGAGAGCACCGGGGAGCTGTTTTTT. The encoded protein is CAGRGESTGELFF. The whole variable domain, remainder taken from reference TRBV2 and TRBJ2-2, is EPEVTQTPSHQVTQMGQEVILRCVPISNHLYFYWYRQILGQKVEFLVSFYNNEISEKSEIFDDQFSVERPDGSNFTLKIRSTKLEDSAMYFCAGRGESTGELFFGEGSRLTVL.

The V gene is TRBV6-5, the J gene TRBJ1-1, with 9 bases aligning to TRBD1. Germline V gene sequence: CDR1 MNHEY, CDR2 SVGAGI. J was trimmed by 5 bases and V by 4 bases; bases with no gene match: 11. The CDR3 contains 16 residues. In DNA form, the CDR3 reads TGTGCCAGCAGTTTCCACGAAACAGGGGGCTGGACTGAAGCTTTCTTT. Residues: CASSFHETGGWTEAFF.

The CDR3, as DNA: TGTGCCTGGAGTAAACAGGGAGGTGACACCGGGGAGCTGTTTTTT. Translated, it gives CAWSKQGGDTGELFF. The V call is TRBV30, the J call TRBJ2-2; possibly TRBD1 or TRBD2 for D (6 bases each). The germline gives CDR1 GTSNPN, CDR2 SVGIG (reference sequence). V was trimmed by 2 bases and J by 3 bases, leaving 13 bases between them. The CDR3 is 15 residues long.

This sequence joins TRBV12-3 or TRBV12-4 and TRBJ1-1; 8 positions match TRBD1. This CDR3 spans 13 amino acids. Losses at the gene ends were 3 bases for V and 4 bases for J; bases not matched to a gene: 1. CDR3 nucleotides: TGTGCCAGCAGTTTCGGACAGGGCACTGAAGCTTTCTTT. Its translation: CASSFGQGTEAFF.

This chain joins TRBV5-8 and TRBJ2-3; maybe TRBD1 (6 bases). V was cut by 2 bases and J by 3 bases, with 13 bases left in between. The germline V gene has CDR1 SGHTS and CDR2 YDEGEE. The CDR3 is 15 amino acids. CDR3 DNA sequence: TGTGCCAGCAGCTTCAAGGGGGATGGGACAGATACGCAGTATTTT. It translates to CASSFKGDGTDTQYF. Based on the CDR3 plus reference TRBV5-8 and TRBJ2-3, the full variable domain is EAGVTQSPTHLIKTRGQQATLRCSPISGHTSVYWYQQALGLGLQFLLWYDEGEERNRGNFPPRFSGRQFPNYSSELNVNALELEDSALYLCASSFKGDGTDTQYFGPGTRLTVL.

This clone was found once. This rearrangement joins TRBV5-8 to TRBJ1-5; TRBD1 is a possible D gene (5 bases). V shed 4 bases and J shed 3 bases, with 14 bases lying between them. CDR1 is SGHTS, CDR2 YDEGEE, per germline. The CDR3 has 15 residues. The CDR3 DNA sequence: TGTGCCAGCAGCGGCCTTAAGGGGTTCAATCAGCCCCAGCATTTT. This sequence encodes CASSGLKGFNQPQHF.

The chain joins TRBV7-9 to TRBJ1-2, with 7 bases identical to TRBD1. V lost 5 bases to trimming and J lost 4 bases; unmatched junction nucleotides: 10. The CDR3 has 15 residues. Germline loops: CDR1 SEHNR, CDR2 FQNEAQ (reference sequence). CDR3 loop: CASSQGTATLYGYTF. The CDR3 DNA sequence: TGTGCCAGCAGCCAAGGGACAGCTACCCTCTATGGCTACACCTTC.

The J gene is TRBJ2-1, the V gene TRBV27; D may be TRBD1 (6 bases). The V end was cut by 5 bases, the J end by 5 bases, with 16 bases between. Germline-derived CDR1 and CDR2 are MNHEY and SMNVEV (reference sequence). The CDR3 extends over 15 amino acids. CDR3 in DNA: TGTGCCAGCAGTCTCACGGCCCAGGGGCACAATGAGCAGTTCTTC. Encoded protein: CASSLTAQGHNEQFF.

The rearrangement uses TRBV27 and TRBJ2-1; the match to TRBD1 covers 7 bases. Germline lookup yields CDR1 MNHEY and CDR2 SMNVEV (reference sequence). J was trimmed by 2 bases and V by 4 bases; bases with no gene match: 8. This CDR3 spans 16 amino acids. The CDR3 reads CASSSIGQAPYNEQFF. The CDR3 bases are TGTGCCAGCAGTTCCATAGGACAGGCCCCCTACAATGAGCAGTTCTTC.

The chain employs TRBV18 and TRBJ1-6; possible D gene TRBD1, 5 bases. Per the germline V gene, CDR1 is KGHSH and CDR2 is LQKENI. The CDR3 has 13 residues. V was shortened by 6 bases and J by 7 bases, with 10 bases between the two germline ends. CDR3 coding DNA: TGTGCCAGCTCCCGGGGGGAAAATTCACCCCTCCACTTT. Protein sequence: CASSRGENSPLHF.

This clone was counted once. This chain's CDR3 is CASSYSSGGQETQYF. The CDR3 nucleotides read TGTGCCAGCAGTTACTCGTCAGGGGGCCAAGAGACCCAGTACTTC. The rearrangement links TRBV6-5 to TRBJ2-5, with 7 bases lining up with TRBD1. The germline gives CDR1 MNHEY, CDR2 SVGAGI. The CDR3 is 15 amino acids. V was clipped by 0 bases and J by 1 base; unmatched bases: 2.

V and J are TRBV6-2 or TRBV6-3 and TRBJ2-3, with D unresolved. CDR3 length: 16 amino acids. Deletions cut 0 bases from V and 2 bases from J, with 12 bases between. Germline CDR1 and CDR2: MNHEY and SVGEGT. CDR3 region: CASSYSSAEHTDTQYF. The DNA for the CDR3 is TGTGCCAGCAGTTACTCCTCGGCGGAACACACAGATACGCAGTATTTT.

The rearrangement uses TRBV6-2 or TRBV6-3 and TRBJ2-1; D gene unclear. Germline CDR1 is MNHEY and CDR2 is SVGEGT. CDR3 length equals 14 residues. Trimming removed 8 bases from V and 5 bases from J, with 16 bases in between. CDR3 bases: TGTGCCAGCCGCCTGCCTACCTATCACAATGAGCAGTTCTTC. This sequence encodes CASRLPTYHNEQFF.

This chain connects TRBV7-6 to TRBJ1-4; D not certain. V was clipped by 5 bases and J by 4 bases, with 5 bases between them. CDR1 SGHVS and CDR2 FNYEAQ come from the germline V gene. The CDR3 length is 12 residues. CDR3 sequence: CASSRVNEKLFF. In DNA form, the CDR3 reads TGTGCCAGCAGCCGAGTTAATGAAAAACTGTTTTTT.

The chain couples TRBV6-5 to TRBJ1-2, with D perhaps matching TRBD1 (6 bases). The CDR3 totals 15 residues. CDR1 is MNHEY, CDR2 SVGAGI, per germline. Trimming stripped 6 bases from V and 8 bases from J, with 22 bases between. The CDR3 bases are TGTGCCAGCAGGGGAGTTGACAGGTGGGAACAGGGCTACACCTTC. As protein: CASRGVDRWEQGYTF.

The chain links TRBV2 to TRBJ2-1; D perhaps matches TRBD2 (6 bases). Germline V CDR1 and CDR2: SNHLY, FYNNEI. With 9 bases removed from V and 7 bases from J, the gap between germline ends came to 19 bases. The CDR3 contains 14 residues. CDR3 sequence reads: CASSWDFLVNEQFF. For the CDR3, the DNA is TGTGCCAGTTCTTGGGACTTCTTGGTTAATGAGCAGTTCTTC.

The chain employs TRBV29-1 and TRBJ1-2; D is unclear. CDR1 is SQVTM, CDR2 ANQGSEA, per germline. V was shortened by 2 bases and J by 4 bases, with 11 bases between the two germline ends. The CDR3 runs 13 residues. CDR3 protein: CSVEKGSRYGYTF. The CDR3, as DNA: TGCAGCGTTGAAAAGGGCAGCCGCTATGGCTACACCTTC. The full variable domain, its missing parts supplied by reference TRBV29-1 and TRBJ1-2, is SAVISQKPSRDICQRGTSLTIQCQVDSQVTMMFWYRQQPGQSLTLIATANQGSEATYESGFVIDKFPISRPNLTFSTLTVSNMSPEDSSIYLCSVEKGSRYGYTFGSGTRLTVV.

The V and J genes are TRBV6-2 or TRBV6-3 and TRBJ2-6; D is unclear. Trimming left V 5 bases short and J 0 bases short, with 11 bases between. This CDR3 is built from 16 residues. Germline V gene lookup returns CDR1 MNHEY and CDR2 SVGEGT. The DNA for the CDR3 is TGTGCCAGCAGTCCCGGATCTCTCTCTGGGGCCAACGTCCTGACTTTC. Translation gives CASSPGSLSGANVLTF.